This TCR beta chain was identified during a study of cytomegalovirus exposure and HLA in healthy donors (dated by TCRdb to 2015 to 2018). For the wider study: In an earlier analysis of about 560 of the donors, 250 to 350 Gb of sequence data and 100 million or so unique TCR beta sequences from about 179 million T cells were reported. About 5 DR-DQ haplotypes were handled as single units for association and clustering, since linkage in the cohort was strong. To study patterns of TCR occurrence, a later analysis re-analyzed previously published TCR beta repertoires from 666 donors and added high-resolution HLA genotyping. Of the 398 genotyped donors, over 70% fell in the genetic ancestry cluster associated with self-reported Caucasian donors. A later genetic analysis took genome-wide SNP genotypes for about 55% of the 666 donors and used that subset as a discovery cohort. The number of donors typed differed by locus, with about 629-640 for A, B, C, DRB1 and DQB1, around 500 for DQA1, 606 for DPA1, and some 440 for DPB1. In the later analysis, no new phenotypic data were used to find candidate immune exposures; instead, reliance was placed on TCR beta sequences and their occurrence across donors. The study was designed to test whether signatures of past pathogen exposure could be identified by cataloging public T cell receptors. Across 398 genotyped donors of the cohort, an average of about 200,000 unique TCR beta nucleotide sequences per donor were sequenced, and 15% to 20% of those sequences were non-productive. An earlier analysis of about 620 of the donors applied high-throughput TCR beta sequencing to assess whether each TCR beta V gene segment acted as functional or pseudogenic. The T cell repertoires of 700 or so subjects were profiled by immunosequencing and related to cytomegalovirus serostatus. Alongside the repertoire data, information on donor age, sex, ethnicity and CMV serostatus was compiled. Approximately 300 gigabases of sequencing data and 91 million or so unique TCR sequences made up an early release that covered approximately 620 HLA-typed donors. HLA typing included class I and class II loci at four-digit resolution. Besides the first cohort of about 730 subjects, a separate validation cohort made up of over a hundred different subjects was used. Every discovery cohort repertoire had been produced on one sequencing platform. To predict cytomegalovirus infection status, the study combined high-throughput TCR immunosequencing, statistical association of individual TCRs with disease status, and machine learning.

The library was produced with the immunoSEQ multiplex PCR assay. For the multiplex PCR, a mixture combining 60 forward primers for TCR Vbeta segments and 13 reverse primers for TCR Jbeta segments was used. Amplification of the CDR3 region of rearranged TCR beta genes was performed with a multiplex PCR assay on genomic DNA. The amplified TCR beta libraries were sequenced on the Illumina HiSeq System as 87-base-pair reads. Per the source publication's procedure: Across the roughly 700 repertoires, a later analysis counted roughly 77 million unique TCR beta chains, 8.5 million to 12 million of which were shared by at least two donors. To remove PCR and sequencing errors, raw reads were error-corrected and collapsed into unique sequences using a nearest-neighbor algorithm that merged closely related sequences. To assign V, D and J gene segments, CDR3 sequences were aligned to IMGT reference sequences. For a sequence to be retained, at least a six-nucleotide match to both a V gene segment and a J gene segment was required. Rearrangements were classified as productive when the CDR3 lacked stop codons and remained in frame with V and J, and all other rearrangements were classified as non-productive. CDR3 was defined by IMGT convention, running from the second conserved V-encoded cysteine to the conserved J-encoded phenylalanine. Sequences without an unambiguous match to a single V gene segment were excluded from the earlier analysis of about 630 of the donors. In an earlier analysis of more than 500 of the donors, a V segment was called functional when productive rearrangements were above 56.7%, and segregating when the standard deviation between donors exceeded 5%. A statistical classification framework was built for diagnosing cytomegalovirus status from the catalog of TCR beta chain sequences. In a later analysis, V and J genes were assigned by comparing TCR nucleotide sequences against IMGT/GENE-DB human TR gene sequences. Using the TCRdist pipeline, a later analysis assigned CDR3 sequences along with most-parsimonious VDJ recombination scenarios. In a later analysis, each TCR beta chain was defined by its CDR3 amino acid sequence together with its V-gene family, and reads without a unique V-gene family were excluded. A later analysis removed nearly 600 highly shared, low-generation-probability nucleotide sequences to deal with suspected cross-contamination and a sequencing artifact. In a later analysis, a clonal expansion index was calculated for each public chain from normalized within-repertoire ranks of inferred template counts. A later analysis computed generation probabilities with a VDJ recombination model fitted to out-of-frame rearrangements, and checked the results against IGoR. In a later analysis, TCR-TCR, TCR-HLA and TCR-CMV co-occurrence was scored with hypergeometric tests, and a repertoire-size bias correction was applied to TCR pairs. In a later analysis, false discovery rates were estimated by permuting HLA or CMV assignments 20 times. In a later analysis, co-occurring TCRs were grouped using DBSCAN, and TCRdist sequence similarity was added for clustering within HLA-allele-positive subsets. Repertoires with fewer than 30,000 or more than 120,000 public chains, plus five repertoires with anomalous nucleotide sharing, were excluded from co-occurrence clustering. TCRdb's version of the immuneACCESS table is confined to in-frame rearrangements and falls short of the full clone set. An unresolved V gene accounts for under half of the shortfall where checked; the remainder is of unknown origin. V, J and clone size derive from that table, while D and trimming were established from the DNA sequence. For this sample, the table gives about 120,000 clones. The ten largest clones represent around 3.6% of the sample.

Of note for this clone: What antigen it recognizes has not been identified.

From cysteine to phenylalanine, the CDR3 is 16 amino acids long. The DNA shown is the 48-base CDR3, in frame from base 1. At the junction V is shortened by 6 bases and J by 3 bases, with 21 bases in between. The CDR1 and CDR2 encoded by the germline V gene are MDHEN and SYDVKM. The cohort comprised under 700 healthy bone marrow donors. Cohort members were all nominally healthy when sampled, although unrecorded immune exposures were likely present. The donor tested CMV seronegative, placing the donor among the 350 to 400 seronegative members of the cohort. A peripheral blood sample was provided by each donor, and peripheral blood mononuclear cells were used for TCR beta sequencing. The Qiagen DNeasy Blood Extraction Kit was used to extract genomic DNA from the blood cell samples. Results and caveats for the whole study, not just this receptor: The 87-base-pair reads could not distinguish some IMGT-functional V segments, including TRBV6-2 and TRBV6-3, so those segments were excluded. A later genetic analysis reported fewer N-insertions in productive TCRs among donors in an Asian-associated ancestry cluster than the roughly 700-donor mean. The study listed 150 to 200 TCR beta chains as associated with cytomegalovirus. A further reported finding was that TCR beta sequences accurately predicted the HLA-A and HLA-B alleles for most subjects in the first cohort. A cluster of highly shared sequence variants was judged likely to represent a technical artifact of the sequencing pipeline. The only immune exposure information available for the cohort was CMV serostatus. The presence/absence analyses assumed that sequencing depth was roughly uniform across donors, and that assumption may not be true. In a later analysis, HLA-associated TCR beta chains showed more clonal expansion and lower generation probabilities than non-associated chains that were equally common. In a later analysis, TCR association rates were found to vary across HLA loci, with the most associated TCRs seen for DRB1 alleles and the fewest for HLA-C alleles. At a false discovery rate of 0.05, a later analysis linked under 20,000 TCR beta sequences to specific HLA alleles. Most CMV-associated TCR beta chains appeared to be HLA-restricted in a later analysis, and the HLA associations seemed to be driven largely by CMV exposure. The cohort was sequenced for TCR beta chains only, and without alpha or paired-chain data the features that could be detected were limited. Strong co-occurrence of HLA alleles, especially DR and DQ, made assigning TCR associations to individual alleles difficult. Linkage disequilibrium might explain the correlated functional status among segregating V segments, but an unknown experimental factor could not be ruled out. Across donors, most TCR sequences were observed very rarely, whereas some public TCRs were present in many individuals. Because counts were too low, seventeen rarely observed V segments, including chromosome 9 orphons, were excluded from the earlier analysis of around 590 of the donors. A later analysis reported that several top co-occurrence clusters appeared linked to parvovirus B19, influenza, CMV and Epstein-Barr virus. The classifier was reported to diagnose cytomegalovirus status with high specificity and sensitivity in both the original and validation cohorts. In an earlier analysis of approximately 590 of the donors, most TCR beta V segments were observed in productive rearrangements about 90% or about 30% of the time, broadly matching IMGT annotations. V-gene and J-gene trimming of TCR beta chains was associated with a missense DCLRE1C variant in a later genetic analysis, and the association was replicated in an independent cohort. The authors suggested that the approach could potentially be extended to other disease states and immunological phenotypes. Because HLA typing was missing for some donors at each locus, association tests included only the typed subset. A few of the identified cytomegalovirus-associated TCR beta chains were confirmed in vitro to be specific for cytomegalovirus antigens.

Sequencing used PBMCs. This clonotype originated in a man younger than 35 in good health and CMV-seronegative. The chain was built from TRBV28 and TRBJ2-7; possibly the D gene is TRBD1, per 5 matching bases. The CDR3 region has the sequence CASSSDSRYYHYEQYF. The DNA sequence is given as TGTGCCAGCAGCTCTGACAGCCGATATTACCACTACGAGCAGTACTTC.